Below, one T cell receptor beta chain is given with its context. What it binds is unknown. Germline assignment: CDR1 SGHDT and CDR2 YYEEEE. The CDR3 covers 14 residues. Trimming shortened V by 0 bases and J by 3 bases, and 10 bases separated the two germline ends. The record originates from a study of cytomegalovirus exposure and HLA in healthy donors. This PCR relied on a set of 60 Vbeta primers and 13 Jbeta primers. Sequenced by immunoSEQ multiplex PCR; TCRdb stores in-frame clones only, minus some. This sample's table has around 84,000 clones. Study observations and caveats: CMV serostatus was the sole immune exposure information available. Most subjects had HLA-A and HLA-B alleles reportedly predicted accurately by TCR beta sequences. It was taken for granted in presence/absence analyses that sequencing depth across donors was roughly uniform.

The TCR originated in a man aged 30 to 39 in good health and CMV-seronegative. Sample: PBMCs. J is TRBJ2-7 and V is TRBV5-6; D is possibly TRBD2 (5 bases). CDR3 region: CASSLDRGYYEQYF. The DNA of the CDR3 is TGTGCCAGCAGCTTGGACCGAGGGTACTACGAGCAGTACTTC.